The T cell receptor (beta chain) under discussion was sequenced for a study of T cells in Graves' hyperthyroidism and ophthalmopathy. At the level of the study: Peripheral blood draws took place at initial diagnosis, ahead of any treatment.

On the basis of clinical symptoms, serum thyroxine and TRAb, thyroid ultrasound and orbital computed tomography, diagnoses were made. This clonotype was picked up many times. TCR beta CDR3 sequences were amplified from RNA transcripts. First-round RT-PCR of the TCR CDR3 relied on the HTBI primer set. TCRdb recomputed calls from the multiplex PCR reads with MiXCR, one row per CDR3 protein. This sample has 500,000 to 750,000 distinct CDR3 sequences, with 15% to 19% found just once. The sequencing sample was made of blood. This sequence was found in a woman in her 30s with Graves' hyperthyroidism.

The DNA for the CDR3 is TGCGCCAGCACGCAGCGGATCTCCGGGGATGAGCAGTTCTTC. Amino acids: CASTQRISGDEQFF. This chain connects TRBV5-1 to TRBJ2-1; D might be TRBD2 (5 bases). The CDR3 covers 14 residues. The V and J ends lost 6 bases and 8 bases respectively, with 18 bases between them. Germline V gene sequence: CDR1 SGHRS, CDR2 YFSETQ.